This T cell receptor beta chain was recovered during a study of shared clonotypes between healthy human individuals. CDR3 length: 15 amino acids. From germline, CDR1 is SNHLY and CDR2 FYNNEI. The table came from immunoSEQ multiplex PCR; TCRdb's copy has only in-frame clones and leaves some out. This table holds about 490,000 clones, about 80% found once. The chain recombines TRBV2 with TRBJ1-5; TRBD1 matches 10 bases. The sequenced sample was PBMCs. The source is a woman between 35 and 50 years old in good health. Some clones in this sample may be carry-over from other donors' samples. The CDR3 DNA is TGTGCGACCTCCCCCGGGACAGGGGGCAATCAGCCCCAGCATTTT. It translates to CATSPGTGGNQPQHF.